The clone carrying this T cell receptor (beta chain) was detected ten times or more. The library was built from around 400 ng RNA with molecular barcoded adaptors for alpha/delta and beta/gamma chains. TCRdb reprocessed the reads with MiXCR, giving one entry per CDR3 protein. The table shows some 46,000 distinct CDR3 sequences, with 20% occurring only once. This specimen belongs to a study of read filtering for tumor transcriptome and immune sequencing. Study as a whole: Patients were 17 male and approximately 15 female, mean age approximately 70 years, range about 47 to 85.

The ends were cut back, 0 bases at V and 2 bases at J, with 1 base in the middle. CDR3 length equals 12 residues. Germline V gene lookup returns CDR1 KGHSH and CDR2 LQKENI. This clonotype originated in a donor at least 40 years old with multiple myeloma. The specimen was a population of CD138-negative cells sorted from bone marrow. V usage is TRBV18 and J usage is TRBJ1-1; D gene unclear. CDR3 sequence (DNA): TGTGCCAGCTCACCACCTAACACTGAAGCTTTCTTT. Encoded protein: CASSPPNTEAFF.